The source of this T cell receptor (beta chain) is a study of blood T cell repertoires in COVID-19. Study-wide context: Sites across the United States, Italy and Spain contributed samples from acute and convalescent COVID-19. T cells, B-cell-depleted T cells, or PBMCs supplied cDNA or gDNA.

Sequencing was performed with immunoSEQ multiplex PCR; in TCRdb, only in-frame clones are kept and a portion is missing. The sample lists around 120,000 clones; 80% to 90% were seen once. V lost 2 bases to trimming and J lost 1 base; unmatched junction nucleotides: 1. In germline, CDR1 is SEHNR, CDR2 FQNEAQ (reference sequence). The CDR3 extends over 15 amino acids. Sequencing input: peripheral blood. The chain is built from TRBV7-9 and TRBJ2-3, with TRBD1 matching 9 bases. The TCR originated in an elderly woman with acute or convalescent COVID-19. The CDR3 DNA is TGTGCCAGCAGCTTATACAGGGGGCGCACAGATACGCAGTATTTT. Amino acids: CASSLYRGRTDTQYF.